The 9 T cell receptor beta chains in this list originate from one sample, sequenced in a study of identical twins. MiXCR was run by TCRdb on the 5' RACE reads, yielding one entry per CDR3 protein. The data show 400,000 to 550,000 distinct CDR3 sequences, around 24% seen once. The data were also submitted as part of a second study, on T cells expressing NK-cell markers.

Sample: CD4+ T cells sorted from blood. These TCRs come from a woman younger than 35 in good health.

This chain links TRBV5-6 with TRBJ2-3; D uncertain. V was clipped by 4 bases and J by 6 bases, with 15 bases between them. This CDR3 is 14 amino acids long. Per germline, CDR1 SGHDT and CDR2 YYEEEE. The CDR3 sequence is CASSTAPQVDTQYF. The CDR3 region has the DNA TGTGCCAGCAGCACGGCGCCCCAGGTGGATACGCAGTATTTT.

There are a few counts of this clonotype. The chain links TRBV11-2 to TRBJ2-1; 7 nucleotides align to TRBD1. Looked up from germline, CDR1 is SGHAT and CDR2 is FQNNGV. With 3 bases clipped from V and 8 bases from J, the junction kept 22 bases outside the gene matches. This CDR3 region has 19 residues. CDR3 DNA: TGTGCCAGCAGCTTCCTAATAGATGATGAAACAGGGGAGAGCGATGAGCAGTTCTTC. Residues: CASSFLIDDETGESDEQFF.

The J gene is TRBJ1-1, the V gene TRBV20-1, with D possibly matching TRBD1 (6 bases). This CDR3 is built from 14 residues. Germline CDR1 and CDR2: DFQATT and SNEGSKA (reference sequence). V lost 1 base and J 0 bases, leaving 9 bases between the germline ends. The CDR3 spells CSARAGGLNTEAFF. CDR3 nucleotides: TGCAGTGCTAGAGCGGGGGGCCTGAACACTGAAGCTTTCTTT.

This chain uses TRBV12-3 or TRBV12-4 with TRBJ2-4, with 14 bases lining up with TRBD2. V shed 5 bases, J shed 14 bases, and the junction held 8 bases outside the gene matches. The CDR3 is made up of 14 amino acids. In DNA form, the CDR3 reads TGTGCCAGCAGTCATCCGGGACTAGCGGGAGAAAAGTACTTC. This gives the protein CASSHPGLAGEKYF.

Written as DNA, the CDR3 is TGTGCCAGCTCACCGCCAGACGGAACCTACGAGCAGTACTTC. Translating it yields CASSPPDGTYEQYF. J is TRBJ2-7 and V is TRBV18; D call uncertain. CDR1 and CDR2 from the germline V gene are KGHSH and LQKENI. V was pared by 3 bases and J by 2 bases, with 11 bases between. The CDR3 runs 14 residues.

The chain's CDR3 is CASSPGTGTIDTQYF. CDR3 coding DNA: TGTGCCAGCAGTCCTGGGACAGGGACTATAGATACGCAGTATTTT. This rearrangement joins TRBV12-3 or TRBV12-4 to TRBJ2-3; 9 bases agree with TRBD1. Unmatched junction bases numbered 8, after V lost 5 bases and J lost 5 bases. CDR3 length: 15 residues.

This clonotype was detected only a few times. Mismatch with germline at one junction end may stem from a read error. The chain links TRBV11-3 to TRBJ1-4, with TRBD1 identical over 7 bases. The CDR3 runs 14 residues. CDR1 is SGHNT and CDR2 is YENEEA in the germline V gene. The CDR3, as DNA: TGTGCCAGCAGCATAGACAGGGCGAATGAAAAACTGTTTTTT. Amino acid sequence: CASSIDRANEKLFF.

In DNA, the CDR3 is TGTGCCAGCAGCTTGGAACTCCTCACAGGGACTAGCGGGTATGAGCAGTTCTTC. Amino acids: CASSLELLTGTSGYEQFF. The rearrangement uses TRBV5-5 and TRBJ2-1; 12 bases align to TRBD2. Unmatched junction bases numbered 12, after V lost 0 bases and J lost 8 bases. CDR3 size: 18 residues. The V gene's germline CDR1 is SGHKS and CDR2 YYEKEE (reference sequence).

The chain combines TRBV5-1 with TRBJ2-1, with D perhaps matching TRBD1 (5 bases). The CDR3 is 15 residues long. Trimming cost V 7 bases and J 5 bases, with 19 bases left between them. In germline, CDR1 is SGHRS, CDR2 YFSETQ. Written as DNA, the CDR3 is TGCGCCAGCTTGCCTAGGGAAGGGGTGAACAATGAGCAGTTCTTC. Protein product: CASLPREGVNNEQFF.